Sequencing of this T cell receptor (beta chain) was carried out in a study of identical twins. A remark on this clonotype: Its antigen is undetermined.

After removal of 0 bases from V and 6 bases from J, the junction contained 3 bases not matched to a gene. The CDR3 is made up of 14 amino acids. The V gene's germline CDR1 is ENHRY and CDR2 SYGVKD. Template switching introduced a universal primer site, and the cDNA bore unique molecular identifiers. TCRdb called the 5' RACE reads again in MiXCR, with one record for every CDR3 protein. The table shows around 1.7 million distinct CDR3 sequences, with about 31% occurring only once. Points from the study as a whole: Zero-insertion analyses might be partly confounded by invariant T cells like MAIT and iNKT. Beta clonotypes that were abundant in cord blood contained fewer insertions, a pattern absent from memory repertoires.

Healthy Caucasians made up all donors. The TCR was taken from a newborn girl in good health. The chain uses TRBV10-3 and TRBJ1-2; 8 bases map to TRBD1. The sequenced material came from cord blood. CDR3 sequence: CAISESTGADGYTF. As DNA, the CDR3 is TGTGCCATCAGTGAGTCGACAGGGGCGGATGGCTACACCTTC.